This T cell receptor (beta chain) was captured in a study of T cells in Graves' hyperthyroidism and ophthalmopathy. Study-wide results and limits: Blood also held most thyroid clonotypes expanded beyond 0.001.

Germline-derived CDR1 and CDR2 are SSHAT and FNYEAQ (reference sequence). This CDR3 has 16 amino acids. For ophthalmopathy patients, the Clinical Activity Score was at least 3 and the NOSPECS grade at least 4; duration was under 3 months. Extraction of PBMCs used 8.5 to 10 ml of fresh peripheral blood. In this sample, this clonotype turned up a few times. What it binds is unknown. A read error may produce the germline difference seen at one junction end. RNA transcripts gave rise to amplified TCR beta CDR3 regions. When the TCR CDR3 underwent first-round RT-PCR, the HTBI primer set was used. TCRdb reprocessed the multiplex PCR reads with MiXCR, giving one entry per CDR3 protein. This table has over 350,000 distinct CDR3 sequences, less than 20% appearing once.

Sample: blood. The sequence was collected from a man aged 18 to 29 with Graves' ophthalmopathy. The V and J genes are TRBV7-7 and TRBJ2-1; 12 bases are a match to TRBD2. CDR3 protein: CASSPFLAGGPNEQFF. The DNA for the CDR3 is TGTGCTAGCAGCCCCTTCCTAGCGGGGGGGCCCAATGAGCAGTTCTTC.